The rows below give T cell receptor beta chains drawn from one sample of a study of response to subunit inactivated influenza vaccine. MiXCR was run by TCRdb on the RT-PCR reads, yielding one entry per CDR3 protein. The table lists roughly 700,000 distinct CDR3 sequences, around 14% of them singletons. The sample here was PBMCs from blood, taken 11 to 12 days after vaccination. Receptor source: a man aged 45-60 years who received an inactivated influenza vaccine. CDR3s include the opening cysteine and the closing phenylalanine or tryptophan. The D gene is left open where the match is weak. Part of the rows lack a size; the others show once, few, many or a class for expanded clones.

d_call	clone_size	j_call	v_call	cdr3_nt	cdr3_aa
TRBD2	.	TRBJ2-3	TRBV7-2	TGTGCCAGCAGCTTCGGGGGGTTGGTGGATACGCAGTATTTT	CASSFGGLVDTQYF
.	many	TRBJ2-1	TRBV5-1	TGCGCCAGCAGCTTGTCAGTAAGTGAGCAGTTCTTC	CASSLSVSEQFF
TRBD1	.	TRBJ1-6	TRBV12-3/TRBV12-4	TGTGCCAGCAGGAGGGACAGGGCCTCCGTGAACCTCCACTTT	CASRRDRASVNLHF
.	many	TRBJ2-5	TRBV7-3	TGCGCCAGCAGCCCCGGGCCGCAAGAGACCCAGTACTTC	CASSPGPQETQYF
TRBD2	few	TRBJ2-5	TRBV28	TGTGCCAGCAGTTCCTATGGACTAGCGGGAATTAATCCCCAAGAGACCCAGTACTTC	CASSSYGLAGINPQETQYF
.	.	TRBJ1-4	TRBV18	TGTGCCAGCTCACCACGGGAACCAACTAATGAAAAACTGTTTTTT	CASSPREPTNEKLFF
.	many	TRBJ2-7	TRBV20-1	TGCAGTGCTAGGGCACGGACAGCCCCATACGAGCAGTACTTC	CSARARTAPYEQYF
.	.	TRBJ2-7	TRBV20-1	TGCAGTGCTAGGGACACCCTAACCTACGAGCAGCACTTC	CSARDTLTYEQHF
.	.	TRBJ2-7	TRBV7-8	TGTGCCAGCAGCCCGACCATCTTCTACGAGCAGTACTTC	CASSPTIFYEQYF
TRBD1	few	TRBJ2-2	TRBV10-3	TGTGCCACCTGGACAGGGGCGAACACCGGGGAGCTGTTTTTT	CATWTGANTGELFF
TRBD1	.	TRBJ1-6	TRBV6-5	TGTGCCAGCAGTTACTCGACTACAGGGACAGGAAATAATTCACCCCTCCACTTT	CASSYSTTGTGNNSPLHF
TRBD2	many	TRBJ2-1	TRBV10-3	TGTGCCATCAGTGAGGGTAATAGCGGGGGAAGTATGGATGAGCAGTTCTTC	CAISEGNSGGSMDEQFF
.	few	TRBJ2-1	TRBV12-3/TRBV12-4	TGTGCCAGCAATCCACCCGAAGACAATGAGCAGTTCTTC	CASNPPEDNEQFF
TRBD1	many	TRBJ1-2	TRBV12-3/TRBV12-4	TGTGCCAGCAGATCAGCGACAGGGTTAGGCTACACCTTC	CASRSATGLGYTF
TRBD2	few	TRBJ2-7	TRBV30	TGTGCCTGGAAGCGGACTAGCGGGGGCGTAAACTACGAGCAGTACTTC	CAWKRTSGGVNYEQYF
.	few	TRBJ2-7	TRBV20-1	TGCAGTCGAGGAGGGCTGTCCTACGAGCAGTACTTC	CSRGGLSYEQYF
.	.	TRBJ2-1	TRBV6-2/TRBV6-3	TGTGCCAGCAGCCCCCCGGGCCTAGCGTTAAATGGTGAGCAGTTCTTC	CASSPPGLALNGEQFF
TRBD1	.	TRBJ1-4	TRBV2	TGTGCCAGCAGGGAGGGACAGGGGAGCGAAAAACTGTTTTTT	CASREGQGSEKLFF
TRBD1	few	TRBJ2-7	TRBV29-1	TGCAGCGTGTACCGGGACAGCGGCTACGAGCAGTACTTC	CSVYRDSGYEQYF
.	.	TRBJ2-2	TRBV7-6	TGTGCCAGCAGCATAGGGGTCCCGGGAAGCCATACCGGGGAGCTGTTTTTT	CASSIGVPGSHTGELFF
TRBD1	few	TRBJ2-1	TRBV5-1	TGCGCCAGCAGCTTGGGGGGACAGGGGATGGAGCAGTTCTTC	CASSLGGQGMEQFF
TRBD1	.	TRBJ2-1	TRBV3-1	TGTGCCAGCAGCCCGGACAGGGGGGAAAACAATGAGCAGTTCTTC	CASSPDRGENNEQFF
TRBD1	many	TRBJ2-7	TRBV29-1	TGCAGCGTTGGGCAGGGGGTCTACGAGCAGTACTTC	CSVGQGVYEQYF
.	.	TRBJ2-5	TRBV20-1	TGCAGTGCTAGTAGGACCCCCAGGGAGACCCAGTACTTC	CSASRTPRETQYF
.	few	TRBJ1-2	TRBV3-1	TGTGCCAGCAGCCAATCACAAGGATCTGGCTACACCTTC	CASSQSQGSGYTF
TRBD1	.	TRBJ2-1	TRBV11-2	TGTGCCAGCAGCTCACAGGGGGCTGGTGAGCAGTTCTTC	CASSSQGAGEQFF
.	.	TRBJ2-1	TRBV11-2	TGTGCCAGCAGCCAAGGTCGGGGTGTTATTTCAACCAATGAGCAGTTCTTC	CASSQGRGVISTNEQFF
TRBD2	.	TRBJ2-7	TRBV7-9	TGTGCCAGCAGCTTGGGACCCGCGGGAGAATACGAGCAGTACTTC	CASSLGPAGEYEQYF
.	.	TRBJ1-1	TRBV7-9	TGTGCCAGCAGCTTATGCACCGCCACTTGCACTGAAGCTTTCTTT	CASSLCTATCTEAFF
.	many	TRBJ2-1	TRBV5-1	TGCGCCAGCAGCACGGGACCGCGCAATGAGCAGTTCTTC	CASSTGPRNEQFF
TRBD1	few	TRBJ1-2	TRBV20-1	TGCAGTGCTAGGGGACAGGACTATGGCTACACCTTC	CSARGQDYGYTF
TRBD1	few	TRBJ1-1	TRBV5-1	TGCGCCAGCCGGGACAGGGGGCGCGGGAACACTGAAGCTTTCTTT	CASRDRGRGNTEAFF
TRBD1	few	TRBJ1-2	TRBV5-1	TGCGCCAGCAGCCCGGACAGGGTTTGGTATGGCTACACCTTC	CASSPDRVWYGYTF
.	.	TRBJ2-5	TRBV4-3	TGCGCCAGCAGCCAAGCCGCCGAACAGGGTCGAGAGACCCAGTACTTC	CASSQAAEQGRETQYF
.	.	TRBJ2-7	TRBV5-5	TGTGCCAGCAGCTTGGTCGTGGGAGACTCCTACGAGCAGTACTTC	CASSLVVGDSYEQYF
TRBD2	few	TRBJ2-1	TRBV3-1	TGTGCCAGCAGCCAAGGAGCGGGGATTTCCTACAATGAGCAGTTCTTC	CASSQGAGISYNEQFF
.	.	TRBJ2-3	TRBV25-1	TGTGCCAGCAGTATCGGTGGCACCGGCGATACGCAGTATTTT	CASSIGGTGDTQYF
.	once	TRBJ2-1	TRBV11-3	TGTGCCAGCAGCCCCGACCGCGCTAGTCGGGAGCAGTTCTTC	CASSPDRASREQFF
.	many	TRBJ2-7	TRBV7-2	TGTGCCAGCAGCTTAGGTTTAGCCTCCGAGCAGTACTTC	CASSLGLASEQYF
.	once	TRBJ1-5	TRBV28	TGTGCCAACAGTTCTCGAGGTGGGGACGCCCATAGCAATCAGCCCCAGCATTTT	CANSSRGGDAHSNQPQHF
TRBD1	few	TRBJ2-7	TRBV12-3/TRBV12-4	TGTGCCAGCAGTATAACAGGGGGCGGCGAGCAGTACTTC	CASSITGGGEQYF
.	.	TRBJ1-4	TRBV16	TGTGCCAGCAGCGAAATTGTAGGGGCGCATGGTAATGAAAAACTGTTTTTT	CASSEIVGAHGNEKLFF
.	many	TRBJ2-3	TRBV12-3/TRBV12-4	TGTGCCAGCAGTTTAATTTGGGGAAGCACAGATACGCAGTATTTT	CASSLIWGSTDTQYF
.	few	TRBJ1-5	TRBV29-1	TGCAGCGTTGGACAGGCAGAGCCCCAGCATTTT	CSVGQAEPQHF
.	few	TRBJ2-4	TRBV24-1	TGTGCCACCAGTGTTTGGAGGACGGACGGATTACTTGTACTAGCCAAAAACATTCAGTACTTC	CATSVWRTDGLLVLAKNIQYF
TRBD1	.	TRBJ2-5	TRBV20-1	TGCAGTACGACAGGGGGTCGGACTAAAGAGACCCAGTACTTC	CSTTGGRTKETQYF
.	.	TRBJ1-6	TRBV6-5	TGTGCCAGCAGTTACGGTTACGAGTTGACGCGTAATTCACCCCTCCACTTT	CASSYGYELTRNSPLHF
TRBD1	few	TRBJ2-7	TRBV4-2	TGTGCCAGCAGCCAACTGACAGGGGGACACTACGAGCAGTACTTC	CASSQLTGGHYEQYF